Listed below are T cell receptor beta chains from one sample, sequenced in a study of blood T cell repertoires in COVID-19. Some clones are missing from TCRdb's copy, which holds only in-frame ones; the method was immunoSEQ multiplex PCR. This table holds approximately 170,000 clones, 85% to 90% found once. Sample: peripheral blood. Receptors originate from a woman aged 55-69 years with COVID-19, enrolled during active disease. CDR3s include the opening cysteine and the closing phenylalanine or tryptophan. A D gene is named only where the DNA matches it firmly. Not all rows give a size; the values are once, few, many and, for expanded clones, a class.

NA TRBJ2-1 TRBD2 TRBV24-1 TGTGCCACCAGTCCCGCCCCGGGGGGAGTGCGAGAGCAGTTCTTC CATSPAPGGVREQFF
NA TRBJ1-6 NA TRBV5-6 TGTGCCAGCAGCTTGGGTCCGGGACAAGTCTCCTATAATTCACCCCTCCACTTT CASSLGPGQVSYNSPLHF
NA TRBJ2-3 TRBD1 TRBV27 TGTGCCAGCAGCTCCCCTTGGACAGGGGTACGCACAGATACGCAGTATTTT CASSSPWTGVRTDTQYF
NA TRBJ2-2 NA TRBV3-1/TRBV3-2 TGTGCCAGCAGCCAAGATTGGATTAAGAGGACCGGGGAGCTGTTTTTT CASSQDWIKRTGELFF
NA TRBJ2-7 TRBD1 TRBV14 TGTGCCAGCAGCCAAGAGGCAGGGGGTACCTACGAGCAGTACTTC CASSQEAGGTYEQYF
NA TRBJ2-6 TRBD1 TRBV30 TGTGCCTGGAGTCAGTTCAGGGGGCCCTCTGGGGCCAACGTCCTGACTTTC CAWSQFRGPSGANVLTF
NA TRBJ1-1 NA TRBV9 TGTGCCAGCAGCGTAGTATTTTCCCCTGAAGCTTTCTTT CASSVVFSPEAFF
NA TRBJ1-3 NA TRBV12-3/TRBV12-4 TGTGCCAGCAGTTTAGGGCAGGGAAACACCATATATTTT CASSLGQGNTIYF
once TRBJ2-3 NA TRBV27 TGTGCCAGCAGTTTAATCAAATTGAGCACAGATACGCAGTATTTT CASSLIKLSTDTQYF
NA TRBJ2-1 NA TRBV5-1 TGCGCCAGCAGCTTGGGGCTAGCCTTCGACAATGAGCAGTTCTTC CASSLGLAFDNEQFF
NA TRBJ2-5 TRBD2 TRBV11-2 TGTGCCAGCAGCCCTAGCGGAAGCCAAGAGACCCAGTACTTC CASSPSGSQETQYF
NA TRBJ1-6 TRBD1 TRBV6-5 TGTGCCAGCAGTTCGTACGGGACAGATAATTCACCCCTCCACTTT CASSSYGTDNSPLHF
few TRBJ2-6 TRBD1 TRBV27 TGTGCCAGCAGACAGGGGGATTCCTCTGGGGCCAACGTCCTGACTTTC CASRQGDSSGANVLTF
few TRBJ2-5 TRBD2 TRBV11-3 TGTGCCAGCAGCTTCGAAAGTGGACTAGCGGGAGGGGACCAAGAGACCCAGTACTTC CASSFESGLAGGDQETQYF
once TRBJ1-5 NA TRBV30 TGTGCCTGGAGTGCAGGGATGCGCAATCAGCCCCAGCATTTT CAWSAGMRNQPQHF
NA TRBJ2-1 NA TRBV10-3 TGTGCCATCAGTGTAACCTCGGGGTCGGAAGCCTACAATGAGCAGTTCTTC CAISVTSGSEAYNEQFF
NA TRBJ2-1 NA TRBV6-5 TGTGCCAGCAGGCGCGGGGTCTACAATGAGCAGTTCTTC CASRRGVYNEQFF
NA TRBJ2-7 TRBD2 TRBV5-1 TGCGCCAGCTCCACCGGGGGGGGTTACGAGCAGTACTTC CASSTGGGYEQYF
NA TRBJ2-6 TRBD1 TRBV7-6 TGTGCCAGCAGCAAGGGACAGGGGGCTTCTGGGGCCAACGTCCTGACTTTC CASSKGQGASGANVLTF
once TRBJ1-2 NA TRBV5-6 TGTGCCAGCAGCTTGGATCAGGTCCCTAACTATGGCTACACCTTC CASSLDQVPNYGYTF
NA TRBJ2-4 TRBD2 TRBV14 TGTGCCAGCAGCAAGACTAGCGGGAGGGATATTAAAAACATTCAGTACTTC CASSKTSGRDIKNIQYF
NA TRBJ1-5 TRBD1 TRBV4-1 TGCGCCAGCAGCCAGCGGACAGGGAACAATCAGCCCCAGCATTTT CASSQRTGNNQPQHF
once TRBJ2-7 NA TRBV11-3 TGTGCCAGCAGCCCCCGTGGTAGTCTAGGCGAGCAGTACTTC CASSPRGSLGEQYF
NA TRBJ2-6 NA TRBV19 TGTGCCAGTAGTCCACCCTCAGGGACTGGGGCCAACGTCCTGACTTTC CASSPPSGTGANVLTF
NA TRBJ2-1 TRBD2 TRBV5-4 TGTGCCAGCAGCCCCACAGCGGGAGTCTCCTACAATGAGCAGTTCTTC CASSPTAGVSYNEQFF
NA TRBJ2-7 NA TRBV12-2 TGTGCAAGTCGCTTATCGACAGGGCCTCCCTACGAGCAGTACTTC CASRLSTGPPYEQYF
NA TRBJ2-1 TRBD1 TRBV4-3 TGCGCCAGCAGCCTAGGGACAGGGTCTGGGAATGAGCAGTTCTTC CASSLGTGSGNEQFF
NA TRBJ2-3 NA TRBV19 TGTGCCAGTACCCCCTTCTCTAGCACAGATACGCAGTATTTT CASTPFSSTDTQYF
NA TRBJ2-5 NA TRBV9 TGTGCCAGCAGCGCCTCCCGACAGGGGAGGGGAGAGACCCAGTACTTC CASSASRQGRGETQYF
NA TRBJ1-3 NA TRBV19 TGTGCCAGTAGTATCAGTGGGGTTACAGGCACTGGAAACACCATATATTTT CASSISGVTGTGNTIYF
NA TRBJ2-1 TRBD2 TRBV7-2 TGTGCCAGCAACCTTCCCCTACTAGCGGGAGACTACAATGAGCAGTTCTTC CASNLPLLAGDYNEQFF
NA TRBJ2-7 TRBD2 TRBV7-9 TGTGCCAGCAGCTTACTTGGTAGCGGGGCCAACTACGAGCAGTACTTC CASSLLGSGANYEQYF
once TRBJ1-1 NA TRBV10-3 TGTGCCATCCGCTCTCGGGGTTCTGACAAAAACACTGAAGCTTTCTTT CAIRSRGSDKNTEAFF
NA TRBJ2-1 NA TRBV6-1 TGTGCCAGCAGTGCCTCCCTACTAGCAGTTGTACCCGATGAGCAGTTCTTC CASSASLLAVVPDEQFF
NA TRBJ1-1 TRBD1 TRBV6-2/TRBV6-3 TGTGCCAGCAGCTCGAGACAGGGTATTAACACTGAAGCTTTCTTT CASSSRQGINTEAFF
once TRBJ2-2 NA TRBV27 TGTGCCAGCAGTTTATGGGTCCGGGGCACCGGGGAGCTGTTTTTT CASSLWVRGTGELFF
NA TRBJ2-2 TRBD2 TRBV5-6 TGTGCCAGCGGGAGGGCCCTCGGGGAGCTGTTTTTT CASGRALGELFF
NA TRBJ1-2 NA TRBV7-6 TGTGCCAGCAGCTCTCGGCCCAGGAGGGACTATGGCTACACCTTC CASSSRPRRDYGYTF
once TRBJ2-1 NA TRBV12-3/TRBV12-4 TGTGCCAGCAGCAGGGGGGAGAGGGGGCAGTTCTTC CASSRGERGQFF
NA TRBJ1-4 TRBD1 TRBV11-2 TGTGCCAGCGGCCTCTGGACAGGGAACGAAAAACTGTTTTTT CASGLWTGNEKLFF
NA TRBJ1-1 NA TRBV6-6 TGTGCCAGCAGTTACCCGGGGGGGAACACTGAAGCTTTCTTT CASSYPGGNTEAFF
NA TRBJ2-7 NA TRBV28 TGTGCCAGCAGGGAGGGGTCCTACGAGCAGTACTTC CASREGSYEQYF
NA TRBJ1-5 TRBD1 TRBV6-5 TGTGCCAGCAGGACAGGGGATCAGCCCCAGCATTTT CASRTGDQPQHF